This T cell receptor (beta chain) was captured by sequencing in a study of blood T cell repertoires in COVID-19. At the level of the study: The study drew acute and convalescent COVID-19 samples from the United States, Italy and Spain.

Using immunoSEQ multiplex PCR, the repertoire was profiled, and TCRdb retains in-frame clones only, with some absent. The sample includes approximately 170,000 clones, about nine tenths seen only once; the top ten take around 3.5%. The V end lost 3 bases, the J end lost 11 bases, and 14 bases lay between the germline ends. This CDR3 has 14 amino acids. The germline gives CDR1 SGHTA, CDR2 FQGNSA. The V gene is TRBV7-2, the J gene TRBJ1-6, with D tentatively TRBD1 (5 bases). The sequence was collected from a man between 65 and 85 years old with acute or convalescent COVID-19. The material sequenced was peripheral blood. CDR3 sequence reads: CASSLAGTMAPLHF. The CDR3 DNA follows: TGTGCCAGCAGCTTGGCAGGGACTATGGCACCCCTCCACTTT.